These T cell receptor beta chains were read from a single sample in a study of T cells in localized non-small cell lung cancer. Profiled with immunoSEQ multiplex PCR; TCRdb holds only in-frame clones, not every one. The sample lists about 26,000 clones, about 88% occurring once. Material: peripheral blood, obtained before any cancer treatment. The receptors stem from a female donor of 60 years or more with stage II squamous cell lung carcinoma. The CDR3 runs from the conserved cysteine through the conserved F or W. A D gene is named only where the DNA matches it firmly. Size values are once, few and many counts, or a class for expanded clones, and some rows have none.

NA	NA	TRBV2	TRBJ2-7	CASKGIDYEQYF	TGTGCCAGCAAGGGGATAGACTACGAGCAGTACTTC
NA	NA	TRBV11-3	TRBJ2-1	CASSFTARGEQFF	TGTGCCAGCAGTTTTACTGCTCGGGGTGAGCAGTTCTTC
NA	NA	TRBV7-9	TRBJ2-6	CASRPDSSGANVLTF	TGTGCCAGCAGACCCGACTCCTCTGGGGCCAACGTCCTGACTTTC
NA	TRBD2	TRBV5-1	TRBJ2-5	CASGGLAGGGETQYF	TGCGCCAGCGGCGGACTAGCGGGAGGAGGAGAGACCCAGTACTTC
medium-sized	TRBD2	TRBV11-3	TRBJ2-5	CASSLGGRAQETQYF	TGTGCCAGCAGCTTAGGGGGGAGGGCCCAAGAGACCCAGTACTTC
NA	NA	TRBV29-1	TRBJ1-2	CSVERTVYGYTF	TGCAGCGTTGAAAGGACAGTCTATGGCTACACCTTC
NA	NA	TRBV4-3	TRBJ1-2	CASSQNRAANYGYTF	TGCGCCAGCAGCCAAAACAGGGCCGCTAACTATGGCTACACCTTC
NA	NA	TRBV28	TRBJ2-1	CASSFQRGEQFF	TGTGCCAGCAGTTTCCAAAGGGGTGAGCAGTTCTTC
NA	NA	TRBV20-1	TRBJ2-1	CSALQGLEQFF	TGCAGTGCCCTACAGGGCTTGGAGCAGTTCTTC
NA	NA	TRBV2	TRBJ1-5	CASTLLGGAGNQPQHF	TGTGCCAGCACTTTGCTCGGGGGGGCCGGCAATCAGCCCCAGCATTTT
NA	TRBD1	TRBV28	TRBJ1-1	CASKGQGWTEAFF	TGTGCCAGCAAGGGACAGGGATGGACTGAAGCTTTCTTT
NA	NA	TRBV5-6	TRBJ1-4	CASSLMGREWEKLFF	TGTGCCAGCAGCTTGATGGGAAGGGAGTGGGAAAAACTGTTTTTT
NA	NA	TRBV6-1	TRBJ1-4	CASSERATNEKLFF	TGTGCCAGCAGTGAACGGGCAACTAATGAAAAACTGTTTTTT
few	TRBD1	TRBV11-3	TRBJ1-5	CASSLGTGHAISNQPQHF	TGTGCCAGCAGCTTAGGGACAGGGCACGCGATCTCTAATCAGCCCCAGCATTTT
NA	TRBD2	TRBV6-1	TRBJ2-4	CASSDALAGVYIQYF	TGTGCCAGCAGTGACGCACTAGCGGGAGTTTACATTCAGTACTTC
NA	NA	TRBV7-9	TRBJ2-3	CASSFFSGNTDTQYF	TGTGCCAGCAGCTTCTTCTCAGGGAACACAGATACGCAGTATTTT
NA	TRBD1	TRBV15	TRBJ1-5	CATSGLGQGGNQPQHF	TGTGCCACCAGCGGACTGGGACAGGGTGGCAATCAGCCCCAGCATTTT
NA	NA	TRBV7-8	TRBJ2-7	CASSSWDQRSYEQYF	TGTGCCAGCAGCTCCTGGGACCAGCGTTCCTACGAGCAGTACTTC
once	NA	TRBV11-3	TRBJ2-7	CASSPSEGHFYEQYF	TGTGCCAGCAGCCCCTCCGAGGGACACTTCTACGAGCAGTACTTC
NA	NA	TRBV30	TRBJ1-4	CAWSGPGGANEKLFF	TGTGCCTGGAGCGGACCCGGGGGAGCTAATGAAAAACTGTTTTTT
NA	TRBD1	TRBV11-2	TRBJ1-2	CASSLGQGPGYTF	TGTGCCAGCAGCCTAGGACAGGGGCCAGGCTACACCTTC
NA	NA	TRBV30	TRBJ2-1	CAWSDGAGNEQFF	TGTGCCTGGAGTGATGGGGCAGGCAATGAGCAGTTCTTC
NA	NA	TRBV7-3	TRBJ1-1	CASSSEGLNTEAFF	TGTGCCAGCAGCTCCGAGGGGCTGAACACTGAAGCTTTCTTT
NA	NA	TRBV7-9	TRBJ1-1	CASSLFSNPPFF	TGTGCCAGCAGCTTATTTTCCAATCCTCCTTTCTTT
NA	NA	TRBV29-1	TRBJ2-1	CSVASSSYNEQFF	TGCAGCGTTGCCAGTTCCTCCTACAATGAGCAGTTCTTC
NA	NA	TRBV5-1	TRBJ2-3	CASSLGQTPSTDTQYF	TGCGCCAGCAGCTTGGGGCAGACTCCTAGCACAGATACGCAGTATTTT
NA	TRBD1	TRBV27	TRBJ1-6	CASSVDRLNSPLHF	TGTGCCAGCAGTGTGGACAGGTTGAATTCACCCCTCCACTTT
NA	NA	TRBV6-1	TRBJ1-4	CASSEQTGSNEKLFF	TGTGCCAGCAGTGAACAAACAGGGTCTAATGAAAAACTGTTTTTT
NA	NA	TRBV7-8	TRBJ1-4	CASSLDGVNVGKLFF	TGTGCCAGCAGCTTAGATGGAGTCAACGTGGGAAAACTGTTTTTT
once	TRBD2	TRBV5-1	TRBJ2-3	CASSPPLAGEGDTQYF	TGCGCCAGCAGCCCCCCACTAGCGGGAGAGGGAGATACGCAGTATTTT
NA	NA	TRBV9	TRBJ1-3	CASSVEEVGNTIYF	TGTGCCAGCAGCGTTGAAGAAGTAGGAAACACCATATATTTT
NA	NA	TRBV7-9	TRBJ1-1	CASSPTGNTEAFF	TGTGCCAGCAGCCCAACAGGGAACACTGAAGCTTTCTTT
NA	NA	TRBV12-5	TRBJ1-5	CASPGGKGNQPQHF	TGTGCCTCCCCCGGGGGGAAAGGCAATCAGCCCCAGCATTTT
once	NA	TRBV19	TRBJ2-7	CASSRGDTLSYEQYF	TGTGCCAGTAGTCGTGGGGACACCCTCTCCTACGAGCAGTACTTC
NA	NA	TRBV5-1	TRBJ1-5	CASSLGGTSSNQPQHF	TGCGCCAGCAGCTTGGGAGGGACGAGTAGCAATCAGCCCCAGCATTTT
NA	NA	TRBV19	TRBJ1-2	CASSIGSLNYGYTF	TGTGCCAGTAGTATCGGCAGCCTTAACTATGGCTACACCTTC
few	NA	TRBV18	TRBJ1-4	CASSPGQTATNEKLFF	TGTGCCAGCTCGCCGGGTCAGACTGCAACTAATGAAAAACTGTTTTTT
NA	NA	TRBV6-5	TRBJ1-5	CASRGPGNQPQHF	TGTGCCAGCCGGGGGCCGGGCAATCAGCCCCAGCATTTT
few	NA	TRBV19	TRBJ1-5	CASSIRRNQPQHF	TGTGCCAGTAGTATCCGGAGAAATCAGCCCCAGCATTTT
NA	TRBD1	TRBV9	TRBJ2-2	CASSVGQGATGELFF	TGTGCCAGCAGCGTCGGGCAGGGGGCCACCGGGGAGCTGTTTTTT
once	NA	TRBV6-5	TRBJ2-7	CASSPRDEQYF	TGTGCCAGCAGTCCCAGGGACGAGCAGTACTTC
NA	NA	TRBV7-2	TRBJ2-2	CASTPHTGELFF	TGTGCCAGCACCCCTCACACCGGGGAGCTGTTTTTT
NA	NA	TRBV27	TRBJ2-3	CASSLLGTGGRDTQYF	TGTGCCAGCAGTTTATTAGGGACCGGAGGAAGAGATACGCAGTATTTT
NA	TRBD1	TRBV28	TRBJ1-1	CASSSGGGLTSNTEAFF	TGTGCCAGCAGTTCAGGGGGGGGCCTAACTAGTAACACTGAAGCTTTCTTT
NA	TRBD1	TRBV5-4	TRBJ1-3	CASSPTGGFGNTIYF	TGTGCCAGCAGTCCCACAGGGGGCTTTGGAAACACCATATATTTT
NA	NA	TRBV7-3	TRBJ2-7	CASSLSSTGEQYF	TGTGCCAGCAGCTTAAGTTCCACAGGCGAGCAGTACTTC
NA	TRBD1	TRBV30	TRBJ1-4	CAWSVSGGGEKLFF	TGTGCCTGGAGTGTCTCAGGGGGGGGTGAAAAACTGTTTTTT
NA	NA	TRBV5-1	TRBJ2-2	CASSDRGTGELFF	TGCGCCAGCAGCGACCGGGGCACCGGGGAGCTGTTTTTT
few	NA	TRBV30	TRBJ2-2	CAWSVSPNTGELFF	TGTGCCTGGAGTGTATCTCCGAACACCGGGGAGCTGTTTTTT
NA	NA	TRBV18	TRBJ2-1	CASSLTGTVTYNEQFF	TGTGCCAGCTCATTAACCGGGACGGTGACCTACAATGAGCAGTTCTTC
NA	NA	TRBV18	TRBJ1-4	CASSPGPGGEKKLFF	TGTGCCAGCTCACCCGGACCGGGCGGGGAAAAAAAACTGTTTTTT
NA	TRBD1	TRBV6-5	TRBJ2-5	CASSYAGTGKETQYF	TGTGCCAGCAGTTACGCCGGGACAGGGAAAGAGACCCAGTACTTC
NA	NA	TRBV7-2	TRBJ2-3	CASSSGAAYTQYF	TGTGCCAGCAGCTCGGGGGCCGCGTATACGCAGTATTTT
NA	NA	TRBV7-9	TRBJ2-2	CASSLDKANTGELFF	TGTGCCAGCAGCTTAGACAAAGCGAACACCGGGGAGCTGTTTTTT